Below are 6 T cell receptor beta chains sequenced from a single sample in a study of T cell clones after liver transplantation. Only in-frame clones appear in the TCRdb table, and some are missing; sequencing was by immunoSEQ multiplex PCR. The table includes 55,000 to 80,000 clones, roughly 90% detected once. This specimen was CD4+ T cells from blood, taken before liver transplant. These receptors all come from a human donor who received a liver transplant.

The chain uses TRBV19 and TRBJ1-2; the D gene is possibly TRBD1 (5 bases). Trimming removed 1 base from V and 0 bases from J, with 18 bases in between. There are 18 residues in the CDR3. The germline CDR1 and CDR2 sequences are LNHDA and SQIVND (reference sequence). The CDR3 nucleotides are TGTGCCAGTAGTATAGCCCGGGCCCAGGGACCTTCTAACTATGGCTACACCTTC. It specifies CASSIARAQGPSNYGYTF.

The chain combines TRBV5-1 with TRBJ2-6; D may be TRBD1 (6 bases). The CDR3 runs to 16 residues. CDR1 and CDR2 (germline): SGHRS, YFSETQ. V gave up 1 base and J gave up 0 bases, with 8 bases separating them. The DNA for the CDR3 is TGCGCCAGCAGCTTGCACAGGGTCTCTGGGGCCAACGTCCTGACTTTC. It is translated as CASSLHRVSGANVLTF.

The chain employs TRBV6-5 and TRBJ2-7; 7 nucleotides agree with TRBD2. In germline, CDR1 is MNHEY, CDR2 SVGAGI. The V gene end was trimmed by 0 bases and the J gene end by 4 bases; junction bases not matched to a gene: 6. This CDR3 comprises 15 residues. CDR3 DNA sequence: TGTGCCAGCAGTTACTCGCCCCAGGGAGGGTACGAGCAGTACTTC. Translating gives CASSYSPQGGYEQYF.

The CDR3 nucleotides are TGTGCCAGCAGCACTTGGGGGGGTCAGCCCCAGCATTTT. This sequence encodes CASSTWGGQPQHF. The J gene is TRBJ1-5, the V gene TRBV7-6; TRBD1 is a possible D gene (5 bases). The CDR3 totals 13 residues. From germline, CDR1 is SGHVS and CDR2 FNYEAQ. With 5 bases removed from V and 6 bases from J, the gap between germline ends came to 11 bases. The variable domain in full, with the rest retrieved from reference TRBV7-6 and TRBJ1-5, is GAGVSQSPRYKVTKRGQDVALRCDPISGHVSLYWYRQALGQGPEFLTYFNYEAQQDKSGLPNDRFSAERPEGSISTLTIQRTEQRDSAMYRCASSTWGGQPQHFGDGTRLSIL.

V gene TRBV5-6 combines with J gene TRBJ2-3, with D possibly TRBD1 on 6 matching bases. CDR3 length: 14 residues. V was trimmed by 0 bases and J by 5 bases, leaving 10 bases between them. Germline assignment: CDR1 SGHDT and CDR2 YYEEEE. Here the CDR3 reads CASSLVGAGDTQYF. CDR3 bases: TGTGCCAGCAGCTTGGTGGGGGCCGGAGATACGCAGTATTTT.

The chain employs TRBV19 and TRBJ2-2; D call uncertain. The CDR3 runs to 18 residues. Germline CDR1 LNHDA, CDR2 SQIVND (reference sequence). The germline V and J ends were trimmed by 1 base and 5 bases, with 20 bases remaining between them. CDR3 region: CASSIALSGRARTGELFF. Here the CDR3 DNA reads TGTGCCAGTAGTATAGCGCTTTCCGGTAGGGCGAGGACCGGGGAGCTGTTTTTT.